This TCR beta chain was sequenced in a study of vaccination and CD4 T cells after COVID-19. The CDR3 runs 17 residues. The germline gives CDR1 MNHEY, CDR2 SVGAGI. The V gene end was trimmed by 4 bases and the J gene end by 4 bases; junction bases not matched to a gene: 10. TCRdb reprocessed the PCR reads via MiXCR and lists one record per CDR3 protein. The repertoire consists of 15,000 to 20,000 distinct CDR3 sequences, with 45% to 70% occurring once and the leading ten covering roughly 1.1%. This chain uses TRBV6-5 with TRBJ2-1; 10 nucleotides agree with TRBD2. Sequenced here: CD4+ T cells from blood, sampled after SARS-CoV-2 vaccination. The receptor's source is a human donor who had recovered from COVID-19. CDR3 loop: CASSSSGRAGGYNEQFF. CDR3 DNA: TGTGCCAGCAGTTCCAGCGGGAGGGCCGGGGGTTACAATGAGCAGTTCTTC.